This TCR beta chain was identified during a study of regulatory T cells in long-lasting Graves disease. Broader study findings: With persistent disease, TRBV28, TRBJ1-2 and TRBJ2-5 were the favored segments.

Noted time point: persistent/refractory GD, antithyroid drugs over 5 years with positive TRAb. Researchers made the TCR library from RNA that was extracted from PBMCs. Library construction for TCR beta used iRepertoire HTBI primers and Arm-PCR of CDR3 regions. TCRdb reprocessed the multiplex PCR reads with MiXCR, giving one entry per CDR3 protein. This sample has 350,000 to 450,000 distinct CDR3 sequences, with roughly a fifth found just once. V was clipped by 1 base and J by 4 bases, with 22 bases between them. Germline CDR1 SQVTM, CDR2 ANQGSEA. The CDR3 runs 17 residues. Remarks on this clonotype: No antigen is known for it.

The sample was peripheral blood mononuclear cells (PBMCs), taken when the disease was refractory, from a patient treated with antithyroid drugs. This TCR was recovered from a female donor with Graves disease. The chain carries TRBV29-1 and TRBJ1-2; possible D gene TRBD1, 5 bases. CDR3 protein: CSVEAWQGRGPTYGYTF. CDR3 coding DNA: TGCAGCGTTGAAGCTTGGCAGGGTCGGGGCCCGACCTATGGCTACACCTTC.